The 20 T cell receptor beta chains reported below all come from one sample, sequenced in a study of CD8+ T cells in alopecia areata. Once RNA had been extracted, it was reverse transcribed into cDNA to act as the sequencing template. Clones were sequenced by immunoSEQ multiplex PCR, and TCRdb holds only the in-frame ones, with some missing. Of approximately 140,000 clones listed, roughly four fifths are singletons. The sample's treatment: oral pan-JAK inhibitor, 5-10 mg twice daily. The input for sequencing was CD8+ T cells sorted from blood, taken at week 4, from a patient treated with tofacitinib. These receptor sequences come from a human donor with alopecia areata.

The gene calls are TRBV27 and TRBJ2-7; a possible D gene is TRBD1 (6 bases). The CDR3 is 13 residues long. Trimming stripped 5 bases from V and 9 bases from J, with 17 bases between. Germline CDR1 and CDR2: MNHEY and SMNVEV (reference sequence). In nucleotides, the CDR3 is TGTGCCAGCAGTCCTGCCAGGGGAAACGGGCAGTACTTC. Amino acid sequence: CASSPARGNGQYF.

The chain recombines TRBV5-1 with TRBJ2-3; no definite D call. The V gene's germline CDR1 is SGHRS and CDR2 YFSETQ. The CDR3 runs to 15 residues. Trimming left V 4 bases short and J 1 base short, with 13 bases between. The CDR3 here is CASSPRIGGTDTQYF. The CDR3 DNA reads TGCGCCAGCAGCCCCAGGATTGGGGGCACAGATACGCAGTATTTT.

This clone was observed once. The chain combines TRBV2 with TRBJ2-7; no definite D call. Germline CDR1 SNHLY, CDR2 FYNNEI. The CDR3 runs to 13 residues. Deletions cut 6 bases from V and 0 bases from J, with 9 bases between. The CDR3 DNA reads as TGTGCCAGCAGGGGGATGTCCTCCTACGAGCAGTACTTC. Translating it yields CASRGMSSYEQYF.

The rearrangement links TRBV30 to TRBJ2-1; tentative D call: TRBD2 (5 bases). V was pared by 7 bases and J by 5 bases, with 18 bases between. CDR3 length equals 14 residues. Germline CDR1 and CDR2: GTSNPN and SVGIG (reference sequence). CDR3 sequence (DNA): TGTGCCTCCACCGACGGGGTGGCTCACAATGAGCAGTTCTTC. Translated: CASTDGVAHNEQFF.

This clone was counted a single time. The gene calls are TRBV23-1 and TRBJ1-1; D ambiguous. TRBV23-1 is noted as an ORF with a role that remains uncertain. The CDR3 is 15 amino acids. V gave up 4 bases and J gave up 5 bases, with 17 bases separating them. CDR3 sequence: CASSPTIRIGTEAFF. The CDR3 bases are TGCGCCAGCAGTCCCACGATCCGGATCGGGACTGAAGCTTTCTTT.

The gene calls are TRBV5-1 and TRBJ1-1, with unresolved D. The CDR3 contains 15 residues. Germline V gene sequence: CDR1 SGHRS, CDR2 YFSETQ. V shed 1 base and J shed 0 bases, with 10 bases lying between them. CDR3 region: CASSLNAPMNTEAFF. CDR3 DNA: TGCGCCAGCAGCTTGAATGCACCTATGAACACTGAAGCTTTCTTT.

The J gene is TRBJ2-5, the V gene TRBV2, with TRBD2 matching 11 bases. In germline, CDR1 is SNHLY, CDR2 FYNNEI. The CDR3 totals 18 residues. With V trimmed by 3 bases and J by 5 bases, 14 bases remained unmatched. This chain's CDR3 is CASSDYTGTSGPRETQYF. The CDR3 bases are TGTGCCAGCAGTGATTACACCGGGACTAGCGGCCCTCGGGAGACCCAGTACTTC.

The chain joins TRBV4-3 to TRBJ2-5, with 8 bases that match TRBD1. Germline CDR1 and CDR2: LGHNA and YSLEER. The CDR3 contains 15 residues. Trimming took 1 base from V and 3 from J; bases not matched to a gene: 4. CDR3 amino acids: CASSQVGTGEETQYF. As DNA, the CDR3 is TGCGCCAGCAGCCAAGTGGGGACAGGTGAAGAGACCCAGTACTTC.

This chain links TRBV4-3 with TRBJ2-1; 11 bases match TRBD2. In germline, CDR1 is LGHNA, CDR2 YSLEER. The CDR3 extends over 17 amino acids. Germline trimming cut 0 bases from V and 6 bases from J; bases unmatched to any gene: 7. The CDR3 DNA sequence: TGCGCCAGCAGCCAAGAGAGACTAGCGGGGCCCCCCAATGAGCAGTTCTTC. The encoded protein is CASSQERLAGPPNEQFF.

The CDR3 nucleotides read TGTGCCAGCCGAGGGTTGGGGGAGCTGTTTTTT. It codes for CASRGLGELFF. This chain connects TRBV25-1 to TRBJ2-2; a possible D gene is TRBD2 (5 bases). Trimming pared 8 bases from V and 8 bases from J, leaving 9 bases between. There are 11 residues in the CDR3. Germline-derived CDR1 and CDR2 are MGHDK and SYGVNS.

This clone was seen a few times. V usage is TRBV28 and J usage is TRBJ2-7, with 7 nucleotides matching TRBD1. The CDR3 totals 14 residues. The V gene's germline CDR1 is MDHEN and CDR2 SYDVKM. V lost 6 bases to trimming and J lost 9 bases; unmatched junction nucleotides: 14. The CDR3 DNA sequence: TGTGCCAGCAGCGAGGGACAGAGCTTACGAGGGCAGTACTTC. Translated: CASSEGQSLRGQYF.

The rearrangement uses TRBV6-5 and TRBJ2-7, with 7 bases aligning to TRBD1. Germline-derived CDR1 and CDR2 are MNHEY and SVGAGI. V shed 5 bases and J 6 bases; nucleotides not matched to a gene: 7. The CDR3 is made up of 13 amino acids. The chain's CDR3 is CASSRGQLGEQYF. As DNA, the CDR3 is TGTGCCAGCAGTCGGGGACAGTTGGGCGAGCAGTACTTC.

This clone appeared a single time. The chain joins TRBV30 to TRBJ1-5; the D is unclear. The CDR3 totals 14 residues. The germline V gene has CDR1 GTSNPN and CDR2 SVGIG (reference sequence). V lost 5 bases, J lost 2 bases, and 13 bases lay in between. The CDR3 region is CAWSTVQGNQPQHF. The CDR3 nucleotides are TGTGCCTGGTCGACGGTACAAGGCAATCAGCCCCAGCATTTT.

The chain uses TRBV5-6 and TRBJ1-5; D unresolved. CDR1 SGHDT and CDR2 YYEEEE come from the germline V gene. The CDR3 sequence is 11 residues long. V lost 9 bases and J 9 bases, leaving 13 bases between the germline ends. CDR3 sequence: CATNKELPQHF. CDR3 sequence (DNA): TGTGCCACCAACAAGGAGCTGCCCCAGCATTTT.

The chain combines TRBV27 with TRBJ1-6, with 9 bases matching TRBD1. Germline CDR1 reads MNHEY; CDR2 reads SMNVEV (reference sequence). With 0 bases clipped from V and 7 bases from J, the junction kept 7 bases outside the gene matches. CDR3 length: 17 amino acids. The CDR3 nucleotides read TGTGCCAGCAGTTTATCTGACGGGACAGGGACGAATTCACCCCTCCACTTT. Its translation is CASSLSDGTGTNSPLHF.

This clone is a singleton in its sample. The CDR3 loop is CASSFEGSSTGELFF. CDR3 DNA sequence: TGTGCCAGCAGTTTTGAGGGGTCCAGCACCGGGGAGCTGTTTTTT. The chain has TRBV27 and TRBJ2-2, with D perhaps given as TRBD1 or TRBD2 (5 bases each). The CDR3 loop spans 15 amino acids. The germline V and J ends were trimmed by 3 bases and 4 bases, with 12 bases remaining between them. CDR1 MNHEY and CDR2 SMNVEV come from the germline V gene (reference sequence).

CDR3 DNA: TGTGCCAGCAGTTTAACTATAGCCAAAAACATTCAGTACTTC. Protein product: CASSLTIAKNIQYF. The chain has TRBV27 and TRBJ2-4; no reliable D call. From germline, CDR1 is MNHEY and CDR2 SMNVEV (reference sequence). Trimming left V 2 bases short and J 0 bases short, with 5 bases between. This CDR3 has 14 residues.

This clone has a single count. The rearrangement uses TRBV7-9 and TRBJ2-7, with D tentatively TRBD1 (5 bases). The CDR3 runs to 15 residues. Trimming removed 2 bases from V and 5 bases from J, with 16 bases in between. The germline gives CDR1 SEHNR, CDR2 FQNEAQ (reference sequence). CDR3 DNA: TGTGCCAGCAGCTTACTCACAGGCGCCACCCACGAGCAGTACTTC. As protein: CASSLLTGATHEQYF.

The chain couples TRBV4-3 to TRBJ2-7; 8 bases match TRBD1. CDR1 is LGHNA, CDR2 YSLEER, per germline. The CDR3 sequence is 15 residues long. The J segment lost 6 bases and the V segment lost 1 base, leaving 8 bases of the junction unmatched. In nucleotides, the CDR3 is TGCGCCAGCAGCCAAGGGACAGGGCCCAGGGTCGAGCAGTACTTC. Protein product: CASSQGTGPRVEQYF.

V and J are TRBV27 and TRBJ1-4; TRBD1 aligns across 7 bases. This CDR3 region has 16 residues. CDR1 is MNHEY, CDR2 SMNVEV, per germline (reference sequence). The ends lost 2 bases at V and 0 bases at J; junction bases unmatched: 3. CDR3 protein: CASSLRGTATNEKLFF. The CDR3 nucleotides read TGTGCCAGCAGTTTAAGGGGGACAGCAACTAATGAAAAACTGTTTTTT.